What follows is one T cell receptor (beta chain) and its context. Profiling relied on immunoSEQ multiplex PCR, and the TCRdb table lists in-frame clones only, not all of them. This sample yields over 65,000 clones, of which roughly 80% are seen a single time; 5.5% belongs to the top ten. The data stem from a study of OX40 agonist ivuxolimab in advanced cancers. At the level of the study: Treatment of patients was with ivuxolimab, an agonistic anti-OX40 (CD134) antibody.

V was clipped by 7 bases and J by 2 bases; unmatched bases: 2. This CDR3 comprises 12 residues. The germline V gene has CDR1 MDHEN and CDR2 SYDVKM. The chain links TRBV28 to TRBJ2-7, with 7 positions matching TRBD2. The material was CD4+ or CD8+ T cells sorted from blood, obtained in a trial of the OX40 agonist ivuxolimab. The origin of this receptor is an adult with an advanced solid tumor such as melanoma, head and neck, liver or kidney cancer. CDR3 amino acids: CASKGRAYEQYF. CDR3 DNA sequence: TGTGCCAGCAAGGGGAGGGCCTACGAGCAGTACTTC.